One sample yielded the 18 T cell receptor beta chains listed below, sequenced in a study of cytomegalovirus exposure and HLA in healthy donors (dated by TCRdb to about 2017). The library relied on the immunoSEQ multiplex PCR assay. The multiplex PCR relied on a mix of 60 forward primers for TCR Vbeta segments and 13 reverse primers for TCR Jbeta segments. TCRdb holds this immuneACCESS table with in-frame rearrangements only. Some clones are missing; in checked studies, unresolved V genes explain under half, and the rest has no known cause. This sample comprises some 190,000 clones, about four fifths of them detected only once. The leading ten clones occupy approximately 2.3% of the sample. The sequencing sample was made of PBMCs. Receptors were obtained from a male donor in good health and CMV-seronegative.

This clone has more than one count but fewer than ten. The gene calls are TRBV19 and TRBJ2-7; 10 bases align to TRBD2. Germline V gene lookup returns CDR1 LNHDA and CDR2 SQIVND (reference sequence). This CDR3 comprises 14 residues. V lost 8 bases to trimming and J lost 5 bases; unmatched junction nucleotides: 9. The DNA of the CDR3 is TGTGCCAGTGGAGCTATAGCGGGAGGAGACGAGCAGTACTTC. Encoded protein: CASGAIAGGDEQYF.

The CDR3 here is CASSPQGANEKLFF. CDR3 in DNA: TGTGCCAGCAGTCCTCAGGGGGCTAATGAAAAACTGTTTTTT. The chain is built from TRBV6-6 and TRBJ1-4; TRBD1 matches 7 bases. Germline V gene data show CDR1 as MNHNY and CDR2 as SVGAGI (reference sequence). CDR3 size: 14 residues. V was pared by 5 bases and J by 3 bases, with 3 bases of the junction left unmatched.

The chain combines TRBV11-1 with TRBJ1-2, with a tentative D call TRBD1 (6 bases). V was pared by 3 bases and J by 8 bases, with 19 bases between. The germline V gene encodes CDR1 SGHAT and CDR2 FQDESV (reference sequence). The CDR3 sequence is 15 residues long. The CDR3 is CASSLTTEGGLGYTF. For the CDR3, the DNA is TGTGCCAGCAGCTTGACGACGGAGGGGGGGTTAGGCTACACCTTC.

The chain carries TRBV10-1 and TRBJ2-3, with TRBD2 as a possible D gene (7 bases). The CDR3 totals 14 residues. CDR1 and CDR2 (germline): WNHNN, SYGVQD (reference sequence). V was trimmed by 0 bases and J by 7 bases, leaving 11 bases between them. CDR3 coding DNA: TGCGCCAGCAGTGAGTCGGGGGGGGCATATACGCAGTATTTT. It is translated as CASSESGGAYTQYF.

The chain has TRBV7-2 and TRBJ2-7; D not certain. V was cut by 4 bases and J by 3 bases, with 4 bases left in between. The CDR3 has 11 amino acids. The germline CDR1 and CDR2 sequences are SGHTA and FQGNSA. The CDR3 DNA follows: TGTGCCAGCAGCTCATTCTACGAGCAGTACTTC. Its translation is CASSSFYEQYF. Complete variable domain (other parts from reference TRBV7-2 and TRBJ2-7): GAGVSQSPSNKVTEKGKDVELRCDPISGHTALYWYRQSLGQGLEFLIYFQGNSAPDKSGLPSDRFSAERTGGSVSTLTIQRTQQEDSAVYLCASSSFYEQYFGPGTRLTVT.

The CDR3 nucleotides are TGTGCCAGCAGCTTGGCCGGGGGTGGGGATACGCAGTATTTT. This encodes CASSLAGGGDTQYF. V gene TRBV5-6 combines with J gene TRBJ2-3; tentatively, D is TRBD2 (6 bases). This CDR3 comprises 14 residues. V was clipped by 0 bases and J by 6 bases, with 11 bases between them. Per germline, CDR1 SGHDT and CDR2 YYEEEE.

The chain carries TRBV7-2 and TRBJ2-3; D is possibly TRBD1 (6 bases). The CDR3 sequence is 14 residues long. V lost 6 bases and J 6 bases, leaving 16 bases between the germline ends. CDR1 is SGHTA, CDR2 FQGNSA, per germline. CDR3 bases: TGTGCCAGCAGTCCCGGGCAGGGGCGGGATACGCAGTATTTT. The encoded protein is CASSPGQGRDTQYF.

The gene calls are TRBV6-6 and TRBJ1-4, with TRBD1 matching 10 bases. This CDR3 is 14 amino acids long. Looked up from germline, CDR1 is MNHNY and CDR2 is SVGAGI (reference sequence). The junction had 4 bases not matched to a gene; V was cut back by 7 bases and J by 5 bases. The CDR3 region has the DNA TGTGCCAGCAAAGGGACAGGGGTGAATGAAAAACTGTTTTTT. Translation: CASKGTGVNEKLFF.

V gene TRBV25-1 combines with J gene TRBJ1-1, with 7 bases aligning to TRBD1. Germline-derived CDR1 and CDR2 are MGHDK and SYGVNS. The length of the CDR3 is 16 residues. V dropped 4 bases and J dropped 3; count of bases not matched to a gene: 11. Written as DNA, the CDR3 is TGTGCCAGCAGTGCCGACCGCACAGGGGTGTACACTGAAGCTTTCTTT. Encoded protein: CASSADRTGVYTEAFF.

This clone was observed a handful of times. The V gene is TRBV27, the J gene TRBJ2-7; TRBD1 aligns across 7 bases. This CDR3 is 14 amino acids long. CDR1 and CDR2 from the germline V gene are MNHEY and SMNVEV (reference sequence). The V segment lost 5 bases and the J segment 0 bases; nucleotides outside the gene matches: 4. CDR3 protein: CASSPWDSSYEQYF. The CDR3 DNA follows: TGTGCCAGCAGTCCGTGGGACAGCTCCTACGAGCAGTACTTC.

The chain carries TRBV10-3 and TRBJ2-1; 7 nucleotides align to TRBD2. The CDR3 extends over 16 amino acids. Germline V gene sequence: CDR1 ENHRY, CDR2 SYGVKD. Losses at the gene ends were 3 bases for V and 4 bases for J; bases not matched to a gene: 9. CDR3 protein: CAISDGASGSYNEQFF. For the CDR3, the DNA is TGTGCCATCAGTGACGGAGCTAGCGGATCTTACAATGAGCAGTTCTTC.

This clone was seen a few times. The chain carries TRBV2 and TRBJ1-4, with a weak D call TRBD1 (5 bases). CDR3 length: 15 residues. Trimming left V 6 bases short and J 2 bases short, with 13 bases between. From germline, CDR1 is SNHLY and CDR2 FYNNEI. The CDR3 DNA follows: TGTGCCAGCAGCAACTCCGGGACTACTAATGAAAAACTGTTTTTT. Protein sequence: CASSNSGTTNEKLFF.

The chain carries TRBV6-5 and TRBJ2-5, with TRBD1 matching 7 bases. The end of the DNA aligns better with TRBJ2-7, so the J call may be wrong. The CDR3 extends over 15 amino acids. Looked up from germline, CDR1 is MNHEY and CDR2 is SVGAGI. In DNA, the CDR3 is TGTGCCAGCAGTACCGAGAGGGGGCGTCCCAACGAGCAGTACTTC. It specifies CASSTERGRPNEQYF.

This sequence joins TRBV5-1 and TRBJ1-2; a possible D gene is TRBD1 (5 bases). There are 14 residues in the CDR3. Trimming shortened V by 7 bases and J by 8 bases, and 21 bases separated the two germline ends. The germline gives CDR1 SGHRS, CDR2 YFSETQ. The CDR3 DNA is TGCGCCAGCCCACACCAGACAGACGTCGACGGCTACACCTTC. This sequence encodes CASPHQTDVDGYTF.

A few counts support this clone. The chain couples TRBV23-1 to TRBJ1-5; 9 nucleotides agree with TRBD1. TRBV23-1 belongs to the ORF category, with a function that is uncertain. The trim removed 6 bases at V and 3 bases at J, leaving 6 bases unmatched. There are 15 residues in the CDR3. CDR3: CASRSGTGPNQPQHF. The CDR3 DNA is TGCGCCAGCAGGTCCGGGACAGGGCCCAATCAGCCCCAGCATTTT.

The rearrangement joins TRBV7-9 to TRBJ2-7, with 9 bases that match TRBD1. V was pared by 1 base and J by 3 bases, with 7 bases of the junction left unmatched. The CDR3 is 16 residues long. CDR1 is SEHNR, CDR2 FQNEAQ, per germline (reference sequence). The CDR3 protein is CASSLVTPGQGYEQYF. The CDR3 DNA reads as TGTGCCAGCAGCTTAGTTACTCCGGGACAGGGCTACGAGCAGTACTTC.

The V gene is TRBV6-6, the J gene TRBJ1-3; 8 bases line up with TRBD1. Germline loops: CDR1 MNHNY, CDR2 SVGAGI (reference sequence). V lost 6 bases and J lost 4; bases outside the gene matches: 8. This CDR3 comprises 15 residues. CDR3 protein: CASRGQVESGNTIYF. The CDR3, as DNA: TGTGCCAGCAGGGGACAGGTTGAATCCGGAAACACCATATATTTT.

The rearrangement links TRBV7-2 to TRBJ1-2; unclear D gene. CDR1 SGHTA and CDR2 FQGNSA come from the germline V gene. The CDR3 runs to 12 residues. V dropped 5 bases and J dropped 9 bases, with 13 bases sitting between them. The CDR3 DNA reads TGTGCCAGCAGCGTGACTGCAGTCAGCTACACCTTC. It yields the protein CASSVTAVSYTF.